One and the same sample provided the 18 T cell receptor beta chains below, sequenced in a study of blood T cell repertoires in COVID-19. The assay was immunoSEQ multiplex PCR, and TCRdb's table has in-frame clones only and misses some. The table shows 90,000 to 100,000 clones, with roughly 86% occurring only once. The sequenced sample was peripheral blood. The receptor set was obtained from a man aged 50-59 years with acute or convalescent COVID-19.

The V and J genes are TRBV29-1 and TRBJ2-1; D is unresolved. Looked up from germline, CDR1 is SQVTM and CDR2 is ANQGSEA. This CDR3 has 12 residues. Trimming took off 2 bases at V and 6 bases at J, with 8 bases between the two ends. In DNA form, the CDR3 reads TGCAGCGTTGAATATTTTCCCAATGAGCAGTTCTTC. This gives the protein CSVEYFPNEQFF.

The rearrangement joins TRBV28 to TRBJ1-3; D call uncertain. From germline, CDR1 is MDHEN and CDR2 SYDVKM. This CDR3 contains 15 residues. The V end lost 3 bases, the J end lost 8 bases, and 17 bases lay between the germline ends. The CDR3 reads CASSFHPPAGDTIYF. The CDR3 DNA follows: TGTGCCAGCAGTTTCCACCCCCCCGCCGGTGACACCATATATTTT.

This clone turned up a few times. V is TRBV19 and J is TRBJ1-2, with a tentative D call TRBD1 (6 bases). The CDR3 length is 13 residues. Trimming pared 6 bases from V and 6 bases from J, leaving 14 bases between. Germline V gene data show CDR1 as LNHDA and CDR2 as SQIVND (reference sequence). CDR3: CASSLQGGNGYTF. CDR3 DNA sequence: TGTGCCAGTAGCTTACAGGGTGGGAATGGCTACACCTTC.

J is TRBJ1-1 and V is TRBV12-3 or TRBV12-4, with TRBD1 matching 10 bases. V lost 7 bases, J lost 7 bases, and 3 bases stayed unmatched. This CDR3 has 12 amino acids. DNA of the CDR3: TGTGCCAGCAAGGGACAGGGGATTGAAGCTTTCTTT. Translated, it gives CASKGQGIEAFF.

A remark on this clone: The sample contains more than one DNA sequence encoding this CDR3. The J gene is TRBJ1-6, the V gene TRBV5-6; 8 bases line up with TRBD1. J lost 9 bases, V lost 3 bases, and 5 bases had no gene match. The CDR3 totals 14 residues. Germline lookup yields CDR1 SGHDT and CDR2 YYEEEE. CDR3 nucleotide sequence: TGTGCCAGCAGCTATGGACAGGGTGGTTCACCCCTCCACTTT. Translating gives CASSYGQGGSPLHF.

This sequence joins TRBV11-2 and TRBJ2-1; 8 bases are a match to TRBD2. The CDR3 contains 19 residues. Germline V gene sequence: CDR1 SGHAT, CDR2 FQNNGV. J was trimmed by 7 bases and V by 3 bases; bases with no gene match: 20. CDR3 amino acids: CASSLPMGHTGGPGNEQFF. The CDR3 bases are TGTGCCAGCAGCTTGCCGATGGGACATACGGGAGGGCCTGGGAATGAGCAGTTCTTC.

The chain carries TRBV14 and TRBJ2-5; TRBD2 matches at 13 bases. CDR3 length: 17 residues. CDR1 and CDR2 from the germline V gene are SGHDN and FVKESK. Trimming cost V 3 bases and J 5 bases; bases outside gene matches: 9. The CDR3 protein is CASSHDGPTSGRETQYF. The CDR3 DNA reads TGTGCCAGCAGCCATGACGGACCGACTAGCGGGAGGGAGACCCAGTACTTC.

The gene calls are TRBV6-1 and TRBJ2-1, with D perhaps TRBD1 (6 bases). The CDR3 runs to 15 residues. CDR1 MNHNS and CDR2 SASEGT come from the germline V gene. Trimming took 3 bases from V and 4 from J, leaving 13 bases between them. This CDR3 reads CASSDMRGTYNEQFF. The CDR3 DNA reads TGTGCCAGCAGTGATATGAGGGGGACATACAATGAGCAGTTCTTC.

This clone occurred once. V is TRBV4-2 and J is TRBJ2-3, with 10 bases identical to TRBD2. The V segment lost 3 bases and the J segment 3 bases; nucleotides outside the gene matches: 6. Germline V gives CDR1 LGHNA, CDR2 YNFKEQ. CDR3 size: 16 residues. In DNA form, the CDR3 reads TGTGCCAGCAGCCAGGCTAGCGGGAGCTCTACAGATACGCAGTATTTT. Its protein is CASSQASGSSTDTQYF.

The chain is built from TRBV4-1 and TRBJ1-2; D might be TRBD1 (5 bases). This CDR3 is built from 15 residues. V gave up 4 bases and J gave up 4 bases, with 16 bases separating them. From germline, CDR1 is MGHRA and CDR2 YSYEKL. CDR3 in DNA: TGCGCCAGCAGCCTACCCGCAGGGATCGCCTATGGCTACACCTTC. This gives the protein CASSLPAGIAYGYTF.

V and J are TRBV4-1 and TRBJ1-1; unclear D gene. Germline values: CDR1 MGHRA, CDR2 YSYEKL. The germline V and J ends were trimmed by 1 base and 2 bases, with 11 bases remaining between them. The length of the CDR3 is 15 residues. As DNA, the CDR3 is TGCGCCAGCAGCCAAGGTCTAGGAACCAACACTGAAGCTTTCTTT. Residues: CASSQGLGTNTEAFF.

This chain uses TRBV4-2 with TRBJ1-1; tentatively, D is TRBD1 (5 bases). The CDR3 covers 16 residues. The V gene lost 2 bases and the J gene lost 3 bases, with 16 bases spanning the gap. Germline V gene lookup returns CDR1 LGHNA and CDR2 YNFKEQ. The CDR3 sequence: CASSQTSGDRYTEAFF. The CDR3 DNA reads as TGTGCCAGCAGCCAAACCTCGGGGGATAGGTACACTGAAGCTTTCTTT.

Only one count was recorded for this clone. The genes are TRBV11-3 and TRBJ1-3; weak D call: TRBD1 (6 bases). Germline V lookup: CDR1 SGHNT, CDR2 YENEEA. The CDR3 contains 16 residues. The ends were cut back, 5 bases at V and 0 bases at J, with 14 bases in the middle. CDR3: CASSGPGHFSGNTIYF. CDR3 DNA: TGTGCCAGCAGCGGGCCGGGACACTTCTCTGGAAACACCATATATTTT.

The rearrangement uses TRBV19 and TRBJ2-5; no definite D call. Trimming left V 3 bases short and J 5 bases short, with 10 bases between. Germline assignment: CDR1 LNHDA and CDR2 SQIVND (reference sequence). The CDR3 spans 13 residues. CDR3 amino acids: CASSIGSRETQYF. CDR3 nucleotides: TGTGCCAGTAGTATCGGCAGCAGGGAGACCCAGTACTTC.

The gene calls are TRBV6-5 and TRBJ2-5; a possible D gene is TRBD1 (5 bases). The CDR3 spans 15 residues. Trimming took off 0 bases at V and 1 base at J, with 9 bases between the two ends. Per the germline V gene, CDR1 is MNHEY and CDR2 is SVGAGI. In DNA form, the CDR3 reads TGTGCCAGCAGTTACTCAGGGCAGGGCCAAGAGACCCAGTACTTC. Its translation is CASSYSGQGQETQYF.

This clone was counted once. V usage is TRBV5-1 and J usage is TRBJ2-6; D is unclear. Per the germline V gene, CDR1 is SGHRS and CDR2 is YFSETQ. The length of the CDR3 is 15 residues. The germline V and J ends were trimmed by 0 bases and 0 bases, with 4 bases remaining between them. For the CDR3, the DNA is TGCGCCAGCAGCTTGGACATCTCTGGGGCCAACGTCCTGACTTTC. This translates into CASSLDISGANVLTF.

This rearrangement joins TRBV4-2 to TRBJ2-7; D is possibly TRBD1 (6 bases). Trimming removed 10 bases at V and 3 bases at J, with 22 bases between. The germline V gene encodes CDR1 LGHNA and CDR2 YNFKEQ. This CDR3 has 15 amino acids. For the CDR3, the DNA is TGTGCCACCTCCGTCTCTAGGGACAAGAACTACGAGCAGTACTTC. It yields the protein CATSVSRDKNYEQYF.

The rearrangement links TRBV19 to TRBJ2-5; a weak D match, TRBD1 (5 bases). V was cut by 4 bases and J by 3 bases, with 15 bases left in between. The CDR3 covers 15 residues. The germline CDR1 and CDR2 sequences are LNHDA and SQIVND (reference sequence). For the CDR3, the DNA is TGTGCCAGTAGTAGGGGCGGAATTAGAGAAGAGACCCAGTACTTC. This codes for CASSRGGIREETQYF.